The present entry profiles one T cell receptor (beta chain) with its context. Its antigen remains unknown. These data originate in a study of cytomegalovirus exposure and HLA in healthy donors. Regarding the study as a whole: Later analysis associated a missense DCLRE1C variant with TCR beta V- and J-gene trimming.

The PCR was carried out with 60 Vbeta primers and 13 Jbeta primers. In the authors' workflow: Later reanalysis found 80 million or so unique TCR beta chains, about 11 million of them shared. Using immunoSEQ multiplex PCR, the repertoire was profiled, and TCRdb retains in-frame clones only, with some absent. The DNA gave D and trimming, while V, J and clone size come from that table. The sample lists approximately 180,000 clones, 80% occurring once. Sequencing was carried out using PBMCs. The receptor was derived from a man younger than 40 in good health and CMV-seropositive.

The CDR3 nucleotides read TGTGCCAGCCGATGGACGAGGGCTGAGACCCAGTACTTC. Translating it yields CASRWTRAETQYF. The V and J genes are TRBV28 and TRBJ2-5, with D tentatively TRBD2 (5 bases). The germline CDR1 and CDR2 sequences are MDHEN and SYDVKM. The V and J ends lost 8 bases and 5 bases respectively, with 15 bases between them. The CDR3 runs 13 residues.